This is a list of T cell receptor beta chains from one sample in a study of cytomegalovirus exposure and HLA in healthy donors. The method was immunoSEQ multiplex PCR; TCRdb's version includes in-frame clones alone and lacks a portion of them. The sample has over 150,000 clones, roughly four fifths seen once; the top ten hold 4% to 6%. Sequencing was carried out using PBMCs. These receptors originate from a man aged 18 to 29 in good health and CMV-seronegative. The CDR3 runs from the conserved cysteine through the conserved F or W. The order of the fields is clone size, J gene, V gene, D gene, CDR3 protein, CDR3 DNA. A D gene is named only where the DNA matches it firmly. The size of a clone is reported for some rows only, either as once, few or many, or as a class for expanded clones.

-,TRBJ1-5,TRBV30,-,CAWSVKFTGTRQPQHF,TGTGCCTGGAGTGTAAAGTTTACAGGGACTAGGCAGCCCCAGCATTTT
-,TRBJ2-7,TRBV7-6,-,CASSLTQGPSYEQYF,TGTGCCAGCAGCTTAACCCAGGGGCCTTCCTACGAGCAGTACTTC
-,TRBJ2-1,TRBV2,TRBD2,CASSESSGRALRNEQFF,TGTGCCAGCAGTGAATCTAGCGGGAGGGCCTTGAGGAATGAGCAGTTCTTC
-,TRBJ2-7,TRBV29-1,TRBD2,CSVDRSSGSRYF,TGCAGCGTTGACAGATCTAGCGGGAGTCGGTACTTC
-,TRBJ2-3,TRBV5-4,TRBD2,CASSLYLAGGPADTQYF,TGTGCCAGCAGCCTTTATCTAGCGGGGGGGCCGGCAGATACGCAGTATTTT
-,TRBJ1-5,TRBV6-1,-,CASSERKLAARQPQHF,TGTGCCAGCAGTGAGAGGAAACTGGCAGCCAGACAGCCCCAGCATTTT
-,TRBJ1-1,TRBV25-1,-,CASSRGGETEAFF,TGTGCCAGCTCTCGTGGAGGTGAGACTGAAGCTTTCTTT
-,TRBJ1-2,TRBV6-1,-,CASSEWWGGDRGYTF,TGTGCCAGCAGTGAATGGTGGGGCGGTGATCGTGGCTACACCTTC
-,TRBJ2-1,TRBV7-2,TRBD2,CASSLRVSTGGYNEQFF,TGTGCCAGCAGCTTAAGAGTCAGTACGGGAGGATACAATGAGCAGTTCTTC
once,TRBJ2-3,TRBV4-2,TRBD1,CASSQHTSGTAFTDTQYF,TGTGCCAGCAGCCAGCATACCTCCGGGACAGCATTCACAGATACGCAGTATTTT
-,TRBJ2-7,TRBV28,TRBD1,CASSFDRVLLEQYF,TGTGCCAGCAGTTTCGACAGGGTCCTCCTCGAGCAGTACTTC
-,TRBJ1-5,TRBV7-9,-,CASSPDGVQPQHF,TGTGCCAGCAGCCCGGACGGGGTACAGCCCCAGCATTTT
-,TRBJ2-1,TRBV6-5,TRBD2,CASSSIAGGIYNEQFF,TGTGCCAGCAGTTCCATAGCGGGGGGGATTTACAATGAGCAGTTCTTC
-,TRBJ1-5,TRBV2,-,CASSERRQQNQPQHF,TGTGCCAGCAGTGAGCGGCGACAGCAAAATCAGCCCCAGCATTTT
once,TRBJ2-7,TRBV5-6,TRBD1,CASSFGTGISYEQYF,TGTGCCAGCAGCTTTGGGACAGGGATTTCCTACGAGCAGTACTTC
-,TRBJ2-2,TRBV7-3,TRBD2,CASSPGRGNTGELFF,TGTGCCAGCAGCCCAGGGAGGGGAAACACCGGGGAGCTGTTTTTT
-,TRBJ2-7,TRBV18,-,CASSHGGSYEQYF,TGTGCCAGCTCCCACGGGGGTTCCTACGAGCAGTACTTC
-,TRBJ2-2,TRBV28,-,CASSSYSQTGELFF,TGTGCCAGCAGTTCCTACAGTCAGACCGGGGAGCTGTTTTTT
-,TRBJ2-3,TRBV5-1,TRBD2,CASSSGLAGGATGTDTQYF,TGCGCCAGCAGCTCAGGACTAGCGGGGGGGGCTACAGGCACAGATACGCAGTATTTT
-,TRBJ2-1,TRBV5-1,-,CASSPDWREINNEQFF,TGCGCCAGCAGCCCCGACTGGCGGGAAATAAACAATGAGCAGTTCTTC
once,TRBJ1-3,TRBV6-5,TRBD1,CATQSGQGSNTIYF,TGTGCCACCCAGTCGGGACAGGGGTCTAACACCATATATTTT
-,TRBJ2-2,TRBV5-1,-,CASLPDGELFF,TGCGCCAGCCTACCTGACGGGGAGCTGTTTTTT
-,TRBJ2-3,TRBV10-3,TRBD2,CAISDSRTSGVVDTQYF,TGTGCCATCAGTGACTCCCGGACTAGCGGGGTCGTAGATACGCAGTATTTT
-,TRBJ1-1,TRBV27,-,CASSTGYTEAFF,TGTGCCAGCAGTACGGGTTATACTGAAGCTTTCTTT
-,TRBJ1-1,TRBV18,TRBD1,CASSPTGSFTEAFF,TGTGCCAGCTCACCGACAGGGTCGTTCACTGAAGCTTTCTTT
-,TRBJ1-5,TRBV28,-,CASKLTSTSNQPQHF,TGTGCCAGCAAGTTAACGAGTACTAGCAATCAGCCCCAGCATTTT
-,TRBJ2-5,TRBV5-6,TRBD2,CASSKGGAGGIFGETQYF,TGTGCCAGCAGCAAGGGGGGTGCGGGAGGGATTTTTGGAGAGACCCAGTACTTC
-,TRBJ2-3,TRBV9,TRBD2,CASSADSSGLTDTQYF,TGTGCCAGCAGCGCCGACTCTAGCGGGCTAACAGATACGCAGTATTTT
-,TRBJ1-6,TRBV11-1,-,CASSLTERASPLHF,TGTGCCAGCAGCTTGACGGAGCGAGCCTCACCCCTCCACTTT
-,TRBJ2-7,TRBV4-3,TRBD2,CASSQELIAGAAYEQYF,TGCGCCAGCAGCCAAGAACTAATAGCGGGAGCCGCTTACGAGCAGTACTTC
-,TRBJ2-3,TRBV25-1,TRBD2,CASSGPGLGDTQYF,TGTGCCAGCAGTGGGCCGGGACTAGGAGATACGCAGTATTTT
few,TRBJ1-1,TRBV28,-,CASSYWTEPEAFF,TGTGCCAGCAGTTACTGGACAGAGCCTGAAGCTTTCTTT
-,TRBJ2-7,TRBV4-2,-,CASSQEGGFGEQYF,TGTGCCAGCAGCCAAGAGGGGGGTTTTGGCGAGCAGTACTTC
-,TRBJ2-4,TRBV28,TRBD2,CASTLAGGIQNIQYF,TGTGCCAGCACCCTGGCGGGGGGCATCCAAAACATTCAGTACTTC
-,TRBJ1-3,TRBV14,-,CASSRQFSGNTIYF,TGTGCCAGCAGTCGACAGTTCTCTGGAAACACCATATATTTT
-,TRBJ1-5,TRBV6-5,TRBD1,CASSRRTGSQPQHF,TGTGCCAGCAGTAGGCGGACAGGGAGTCAGCCCCAGCATTTT
once,TRBJ2-3,TRBV9,-,CASSEQGSTDTQYF,TGTGCCAGCAGCGAACAGGGAAGCACAGATACGCAGTATTTT
-,TRBJ2-7,TRBV18,-,CASSPRDRLSYEQYF,TGTGCCAGCTCACCTCGAGACAGACTTTCCTACGAGCAGTACTTC
-,TRBJ2-1,TRBV20-1,-,CSARSVKRQFF,TGCAGTGCTAGATCGGTAAAGAGGCAGTTCTTC
-,TRBJ1-4,TRBV5-6,-,CASSLVGEKLFF,TGTGCCAGCAGCTTGGTCGGGGAAAAACTGTTTTTT
once,TRBJ2-1,TRBV14,-,CASSHPGAGEQFF,TGTGCCAGCAGCCACCCAGGGGCGGGTGAGCAGTTCTTC
-,TRBJ2-5,TRBV5-1,TRBD1,CASSLDRGQETQYF,TGCGCCAGCAGCTTGGACAGGGGGCAAGAGACCCAGTACTTC
once,TRBJ2-2,TRBV9,-,CASSVAAGSPAGELFF,TGTGCCAGCAGCGTAGCTGCCGGGAGTCCGGCGGGGGAGCTGTTTTTT
-,TRBJ2-7,TRBV9,-,CASSDGSSARDYEQYF,TGTGCCAGCAGCGATGGATCTAGCGCCCGTGACTACGAGCAGTACTTC
-,TRBJ2-1,TRBV7-9,-,CASSPRGIGAGEQFF,TGTGCCAGCAGCCCTAGAGGGATCGGAGCGGGTGAGCAGTTCTTC
-,TRBJ1-6,TRBV28,-,CASSLGGASYSPLHF,TGTGCCAGCAGTTTAGGCGGGGCCAGTTATTCACCCCTCCACTTT
-,TRBJ2-6,TRBV9,-,CASQGSKHSGANVLTF,TGTGCCAGCCAGGGGTCGAAGCACTCTGGGGCCAACGTCCTGACTTTC
-,TRBJ2-1,TRBV5-6,TRBD1,CASSPGQEIYNEQFF,TGTGCCAGCAGCCCGGGACAGGAAATCTACAATGAGCAGTTCTTC
-,TRBJ2-7,TRBV29-1,TRBD2,CSVGALAGGGEQYF,TGCAGCGTTGGTGCACTAGCGGGAGGAGGCGAGCAGTACTTC
once,TRBJ2-7,TRBV27,-,CASSTRRPGSSYEQYF,TGTGCCAGCAGTACAAGAAGGCCGGGTAGCTCCTACGAGCAGTACTTC
-,TRBJ1-4,TRBV6-5,-,CASSYSMAEKLFF,TGTGCCAGCAGTTACTCGATGGCCGAAAAACTGTTTTTT
-,TRBJ1-5,TRBV6-1,-,CASSEVSNQPQHF,TGTGCCAGCAGTGAAGTGTCGAATCAGCCCCAGCATTTT
-,TRBJ2-3,TRBV5-1,TRBD2,CASTFLGGVRDTQYF,TGCGCCAGCACCTTCCTCGGGGGGGTTAGAGATACGCAGTATTTT
-,TRBJ2-2,TRBV6-5,-,CASSYVPTNTGELFF,TGTGCCAGCAGTTATGTCCCAACGAACACCGGGGAGCTGTTTTTT
-,TRBJ2-7,TRBV7-9,-,CASSETATYEQYF,TGTGCCAGCAGCGAGACAGCTACCTACGAGCAGTACTTC
-,TRBJ1-2,TRBV6-5,TRBD1,CASSAFAGQAYGYTF,TGTGCCAGCAGTGCTTTTGCGGGACAGGCCTATGGCTACACCTTC
-,TRBJ2-7,TRBV7-7,TRBD1,CASSSRDRYLEQYF,TGTGCTAGCAGCAGCCGGGACAGATACTTGGAGCAGTACTTC
once,TRBJ2-3,TRBV5-1,TRBD1,CASSYRDRKYHTDTQYF,TGCGCCAGCAGCTACAGGGACAGAAAATACCACACAGATACGCAGTATTTT
-,TRBJ1-5,TRBV19,-,CASSMWADSNQPQHF,TGTGCCAGTAGTATGTGGGCCGATAGCAATCAGCCCCAGCATTTT
-,TRBJ1-4,TRBV27,TRBD1,CASSIDRGSYEKLFF,TGTGCCAGCAGTATTGACAGGGGGTCGTATGAAAAACTGTTTTTT